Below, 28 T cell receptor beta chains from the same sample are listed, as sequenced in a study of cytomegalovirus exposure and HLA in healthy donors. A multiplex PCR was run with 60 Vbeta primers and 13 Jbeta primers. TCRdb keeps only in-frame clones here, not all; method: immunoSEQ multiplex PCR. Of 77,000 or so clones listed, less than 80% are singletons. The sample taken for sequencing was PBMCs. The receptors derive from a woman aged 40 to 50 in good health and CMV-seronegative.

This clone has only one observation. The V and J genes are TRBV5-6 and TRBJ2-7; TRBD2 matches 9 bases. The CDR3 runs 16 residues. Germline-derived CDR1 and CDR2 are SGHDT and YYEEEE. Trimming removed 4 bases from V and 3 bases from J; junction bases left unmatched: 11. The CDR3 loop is CASSQGPSGAIYEQYF. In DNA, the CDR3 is TGTGCCAGCAGCCAGGGGCCTAGCGGGGCGATCTACGAGCAGTACTTC.

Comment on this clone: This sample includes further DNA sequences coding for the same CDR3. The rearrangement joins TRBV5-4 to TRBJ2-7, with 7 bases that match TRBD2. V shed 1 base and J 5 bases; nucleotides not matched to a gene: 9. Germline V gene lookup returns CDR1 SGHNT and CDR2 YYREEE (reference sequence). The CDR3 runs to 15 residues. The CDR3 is CASSLKLGGLDEQYF. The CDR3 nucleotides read TGTGCCAGCAGCTTGAAATTGGGGGGGTTGGACGAGCAGTACTTC.

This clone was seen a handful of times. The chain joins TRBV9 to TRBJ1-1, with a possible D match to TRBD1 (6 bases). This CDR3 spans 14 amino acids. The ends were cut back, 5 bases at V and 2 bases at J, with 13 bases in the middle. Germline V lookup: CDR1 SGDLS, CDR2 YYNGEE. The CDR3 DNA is TGTGCCAGCAGGGCTGGGGACAAAAACACTGAAGCTTTCTTT. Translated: CASRAGDKNTEAFF.

The CDR3 sequence is CASSGLGETQYF. The CDR3 bases are TGTGCCAGCTCAGGGCTCGGGGAGACCCAGTACTTC. The chain joins TRBV6-5 to TRBJ2-5; tentative D call: TRBD1 (5 bases). Trimming stripped 8 bases from V and 5 bases from J, with 12 bases between. The V gene's germline CDR1 is MNHEY and CDR2 SVGAGI. The length of the CDR3 is 12 residues.

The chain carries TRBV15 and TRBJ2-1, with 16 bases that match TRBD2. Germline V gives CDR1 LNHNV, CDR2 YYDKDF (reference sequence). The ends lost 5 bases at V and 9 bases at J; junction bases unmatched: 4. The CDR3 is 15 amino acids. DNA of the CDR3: TGTGCCACCAGCGGGACTAGCGGGGGGGCGGGTGAGCAGTTCTTC. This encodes CATSGTSGGAGEQFF.

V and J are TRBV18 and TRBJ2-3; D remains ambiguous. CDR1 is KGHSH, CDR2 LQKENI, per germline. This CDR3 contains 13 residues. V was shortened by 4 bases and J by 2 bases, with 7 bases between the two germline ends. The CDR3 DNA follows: TGTGCCAGCTCACGGCTGCACACAGATACGCAGTATTTT. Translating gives CASSRLHTDTQYF.

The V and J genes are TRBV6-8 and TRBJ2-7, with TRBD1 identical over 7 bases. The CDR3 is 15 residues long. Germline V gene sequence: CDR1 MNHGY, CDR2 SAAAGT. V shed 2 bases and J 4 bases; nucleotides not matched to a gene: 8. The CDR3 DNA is TGTGCCAGCAGTTACCCGCGGCCCAGGGGGTACGAGCAGTACTTC. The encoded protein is CASSYPRPRGYEQYF.

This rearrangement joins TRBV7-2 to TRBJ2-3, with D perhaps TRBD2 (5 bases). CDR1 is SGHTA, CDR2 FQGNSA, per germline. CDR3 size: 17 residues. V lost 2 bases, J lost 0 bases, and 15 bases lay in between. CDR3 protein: CASSLSPGNPSTDTQYF. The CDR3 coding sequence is TGTGCCAGCAGCTTAAGTCCGGGGAACCCTAGCACAGATACGCAGTATTTT.

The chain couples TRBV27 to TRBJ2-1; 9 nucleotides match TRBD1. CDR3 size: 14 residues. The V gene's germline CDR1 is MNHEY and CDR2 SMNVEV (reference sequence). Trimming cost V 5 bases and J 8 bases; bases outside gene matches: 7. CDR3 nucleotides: TGTGCCAGCAGTCAATACAGGGGGCGGGATGAGCAGTTCTTC. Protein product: CASSQYRGRDEQFF.

CDR3 region: CASSLSGQSYEQYF. The DNA for the CDR3 is TGCGCCAGCAGCTTGTCGGGACAGTCCTACGAGCAGTACTTC. The V call is TRBV5-1, the J call TRBJ2-7; 7 bases match TRBD1. CDR1 and CDR2 from the germline V gene are SGHRS and YFSETQ. The CDR3 extends over 14 amino acids. The V segment lost 1 base and the J segment 1 base; nucleotides outside the gene matches: 2.

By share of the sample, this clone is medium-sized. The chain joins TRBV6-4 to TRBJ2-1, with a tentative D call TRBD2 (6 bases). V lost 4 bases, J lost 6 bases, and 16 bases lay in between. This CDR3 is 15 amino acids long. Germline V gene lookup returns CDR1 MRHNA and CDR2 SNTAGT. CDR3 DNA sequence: TGTGCCAGCAGTGCGTTGGCTAGCGAGGGCAATGAGCAGTTCTTC. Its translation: CASSALASEGNEQFF.

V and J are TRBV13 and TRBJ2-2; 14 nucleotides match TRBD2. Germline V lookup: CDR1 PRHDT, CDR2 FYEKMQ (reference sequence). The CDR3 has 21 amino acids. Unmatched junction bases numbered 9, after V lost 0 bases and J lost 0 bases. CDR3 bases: TGTGCCAGCAGCTTAGGCTGGGGACTAGCGGGAGTTATTGCGAACACCGGGGAGCTGTTTTTT. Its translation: CASSLGWGLAGVIANTGELFF.

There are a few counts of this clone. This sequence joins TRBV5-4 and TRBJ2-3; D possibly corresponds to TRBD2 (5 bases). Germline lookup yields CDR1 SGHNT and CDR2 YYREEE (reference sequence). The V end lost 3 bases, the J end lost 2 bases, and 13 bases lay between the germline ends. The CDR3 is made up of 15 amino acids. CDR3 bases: TGTGCCAGCAGCTCCTCAACTAGAAACACAGATACGCAGTATTTT. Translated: CASSSSTRNTDTQYF.

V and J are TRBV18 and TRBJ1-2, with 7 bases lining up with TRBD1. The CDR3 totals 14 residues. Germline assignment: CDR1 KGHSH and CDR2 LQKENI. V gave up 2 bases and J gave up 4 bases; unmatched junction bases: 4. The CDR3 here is CASSPTGDLYGYTF. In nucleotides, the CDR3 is TGTGCCAGCTCACCAACAGGGGACCTCTATGGCTACACCTTC.

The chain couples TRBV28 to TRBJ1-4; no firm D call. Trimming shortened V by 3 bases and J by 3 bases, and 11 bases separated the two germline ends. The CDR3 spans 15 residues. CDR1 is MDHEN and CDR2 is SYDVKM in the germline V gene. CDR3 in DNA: TGTGCCAGCAGTTTGGTCGGGGTTTCTAATGAAAAACTGTTTTTT. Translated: CASSLVGVSNEKLFF.

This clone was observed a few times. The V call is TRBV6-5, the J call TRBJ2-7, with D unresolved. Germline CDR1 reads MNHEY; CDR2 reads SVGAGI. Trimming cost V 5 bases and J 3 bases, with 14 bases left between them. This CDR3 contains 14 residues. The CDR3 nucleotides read TGTGCCAGCAGTCCCGCCCTGAGGAGCTACGAGCAGTACTTC. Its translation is CASSPALRSYEQYF.

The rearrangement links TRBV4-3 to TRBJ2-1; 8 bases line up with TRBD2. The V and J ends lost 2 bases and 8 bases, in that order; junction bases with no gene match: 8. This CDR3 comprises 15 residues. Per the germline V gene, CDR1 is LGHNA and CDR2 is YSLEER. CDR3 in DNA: TGCGCCAGCAGCCAAAATCCGGGACTAGGAGATGAGCAGTTCTTC. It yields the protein CASSQNPGLGDEQFF.

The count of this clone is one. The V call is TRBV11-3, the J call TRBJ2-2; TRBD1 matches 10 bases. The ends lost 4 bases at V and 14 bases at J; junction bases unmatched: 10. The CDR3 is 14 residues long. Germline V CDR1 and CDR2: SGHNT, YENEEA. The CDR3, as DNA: TGTGCCAGCAGCTCAGGACAGGGGGGGACTAAACTGTTTTTT. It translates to CASSSGQGGTKLFF.

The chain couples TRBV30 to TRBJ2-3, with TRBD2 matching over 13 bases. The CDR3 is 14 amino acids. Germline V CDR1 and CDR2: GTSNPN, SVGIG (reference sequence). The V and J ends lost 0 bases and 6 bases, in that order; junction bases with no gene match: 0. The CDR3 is CAWSVLAGGDTQYF. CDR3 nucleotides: TGTGCCTGGAGTGTACTAGCGGGGGGGGATACGCAGTATTTT. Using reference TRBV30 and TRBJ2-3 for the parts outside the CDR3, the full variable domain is SQTIHQWPATLVQPVGSPLSLECTVEGTSNPNLYWYRQAAGRGLQLLFYSVGIGQISSEVPQNLSASRPQDRQFILSSKKLLLSDSGFYLCAWSVLAGGDTQYFGPGTRLTVL.

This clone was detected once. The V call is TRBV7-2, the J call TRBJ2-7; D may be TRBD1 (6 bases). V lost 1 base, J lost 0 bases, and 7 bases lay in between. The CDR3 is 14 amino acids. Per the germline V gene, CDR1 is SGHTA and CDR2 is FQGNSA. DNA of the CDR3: TGTGCCAGCAGCTTAGGGACAGCCTCCTACGAGCAGTACTTC. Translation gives CASSLGTASYEQYF.

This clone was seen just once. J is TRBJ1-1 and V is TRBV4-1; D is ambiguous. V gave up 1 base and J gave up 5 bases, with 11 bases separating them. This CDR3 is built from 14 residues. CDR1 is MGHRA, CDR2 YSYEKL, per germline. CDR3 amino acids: CASSQGAYLTEAFF. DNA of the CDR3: TGCGCCAGCAGCCAAGGAGCTTACTTAACTGAAGCTTTCTTT.

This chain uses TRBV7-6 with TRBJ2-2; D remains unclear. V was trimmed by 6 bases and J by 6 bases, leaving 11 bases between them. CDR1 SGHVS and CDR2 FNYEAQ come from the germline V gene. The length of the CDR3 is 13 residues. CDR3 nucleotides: TGTGCCAGCAGTAGCACTTCATCCGGGGAGCTGTTTTTT. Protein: CASSSTSSGELFF.

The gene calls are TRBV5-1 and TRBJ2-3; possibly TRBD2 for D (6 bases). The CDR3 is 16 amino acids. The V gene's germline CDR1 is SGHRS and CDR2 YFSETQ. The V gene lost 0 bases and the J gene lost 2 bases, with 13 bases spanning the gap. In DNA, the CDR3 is TGCGCCAGCAGCTTGGGGGCTAGCGCTTACACAGATACGCAGTATTTT. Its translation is CASSLGASAYTDTQYF.

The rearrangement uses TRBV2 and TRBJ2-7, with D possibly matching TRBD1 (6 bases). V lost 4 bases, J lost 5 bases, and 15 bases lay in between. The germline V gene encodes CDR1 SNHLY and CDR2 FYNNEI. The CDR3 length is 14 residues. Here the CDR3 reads CASSVFLGADEQYF. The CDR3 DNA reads TGTGCCAGCAGTGTCTTTCTGGGGGCCGACGAGCAGTACTTC.

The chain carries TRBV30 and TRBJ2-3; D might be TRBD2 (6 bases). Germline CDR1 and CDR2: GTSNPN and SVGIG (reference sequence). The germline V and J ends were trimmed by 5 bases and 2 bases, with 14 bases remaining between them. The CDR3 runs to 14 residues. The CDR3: CAWAHGSDTDTQYF. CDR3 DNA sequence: TGTGCCTGGGCCCACGGGAGTGACACAGATACGCAGTATTTT. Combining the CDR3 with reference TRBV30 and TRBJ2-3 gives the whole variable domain SQTIHQWPATLVQPVGSPLSLECTVEGTSNPNLYWYRQAAGRGLQLLFYSVGIGQISSEVPQNLSASRPQDRQFILSSKKLLLSDSGFYLCAWAHGSDTDTQYFGPGTRLTVL.

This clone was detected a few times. CDR3 DNA: TGTGCCACCCGTACGCTAGCGGGAGAGGTATACAATGAGCAGTTCTTC. The encoded protein is CATRTLAGEVYNEQFF. The gene calls are TRBV2 and TRBJ2-1; 10 nucleotides line up with TRBD2. The ends lost 10 bases at V and 4 bases at J; junction bases unmatched: 13. Germline V gives CDR1 SNHLY, CDR2 FYNNEI. The CDR3 contains 16 residues.

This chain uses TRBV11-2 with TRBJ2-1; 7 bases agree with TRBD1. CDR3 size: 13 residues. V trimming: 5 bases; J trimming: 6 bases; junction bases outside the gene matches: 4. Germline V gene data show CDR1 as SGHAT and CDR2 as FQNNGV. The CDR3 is CASSRGQPNEQFF. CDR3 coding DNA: TGTGCCAGCAGCCGGGGACAGCCCAATGAGCAGTTCTTC.

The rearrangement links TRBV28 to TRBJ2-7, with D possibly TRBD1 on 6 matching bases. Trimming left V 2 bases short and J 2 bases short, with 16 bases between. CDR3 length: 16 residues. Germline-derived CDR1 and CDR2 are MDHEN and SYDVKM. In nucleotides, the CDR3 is TGTGCCAGCAGTTTAAGGGGGTTACCCCAAACCTACGAGCAGTACTTC. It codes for CASSLRGLPQTYEQYF.